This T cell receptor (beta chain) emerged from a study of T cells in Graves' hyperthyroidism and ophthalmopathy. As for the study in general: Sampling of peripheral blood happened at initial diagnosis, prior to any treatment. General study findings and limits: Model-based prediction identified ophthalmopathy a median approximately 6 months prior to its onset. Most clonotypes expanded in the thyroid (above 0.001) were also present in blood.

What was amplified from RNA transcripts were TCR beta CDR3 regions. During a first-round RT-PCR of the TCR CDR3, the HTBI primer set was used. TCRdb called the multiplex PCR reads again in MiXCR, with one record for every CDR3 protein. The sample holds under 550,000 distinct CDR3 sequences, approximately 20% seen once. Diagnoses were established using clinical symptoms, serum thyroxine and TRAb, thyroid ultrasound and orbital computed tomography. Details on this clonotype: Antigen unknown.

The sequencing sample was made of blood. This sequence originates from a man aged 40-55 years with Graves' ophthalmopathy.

The DNA of the CDR3 is TGCAGTGCTACAATTACTAATGAAAAACTGTTTTTT. This encodes CSATITNEKLFF. The chain uses TRBV20-1 and TRBJ1-4; D is undetermined. CDR1 and CDR2 (germline): DFQATT, SNEGSKA (reference sequence). Between the trimmed V and J ends, which lost 4 bases and 2 bases, there was a span of 5 bases. This CDR3 spans 12 amino acids.